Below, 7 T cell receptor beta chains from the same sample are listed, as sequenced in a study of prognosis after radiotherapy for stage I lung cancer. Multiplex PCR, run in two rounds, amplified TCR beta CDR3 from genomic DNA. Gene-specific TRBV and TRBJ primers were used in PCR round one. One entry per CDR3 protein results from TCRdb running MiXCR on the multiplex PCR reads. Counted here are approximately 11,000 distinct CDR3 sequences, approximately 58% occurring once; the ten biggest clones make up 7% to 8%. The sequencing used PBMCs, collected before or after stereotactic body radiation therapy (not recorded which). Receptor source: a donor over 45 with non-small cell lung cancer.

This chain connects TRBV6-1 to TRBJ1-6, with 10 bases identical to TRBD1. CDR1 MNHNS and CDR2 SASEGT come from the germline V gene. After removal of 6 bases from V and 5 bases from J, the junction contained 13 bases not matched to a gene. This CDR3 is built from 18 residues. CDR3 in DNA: TGTGCCAGCAGAACCGGGACAGGGGCCTTTTTAGATAATTCACCCCTCCACTTT. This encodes CASRTGTGAFLDNSPLHF.

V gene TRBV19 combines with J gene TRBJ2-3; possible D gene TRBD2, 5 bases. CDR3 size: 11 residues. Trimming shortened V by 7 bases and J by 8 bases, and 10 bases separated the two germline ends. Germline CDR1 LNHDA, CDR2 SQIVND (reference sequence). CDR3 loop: CASNLAGTQYF. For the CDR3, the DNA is TGTGCCAGTAATTTGGCGGGTACGCAGTATTTT.

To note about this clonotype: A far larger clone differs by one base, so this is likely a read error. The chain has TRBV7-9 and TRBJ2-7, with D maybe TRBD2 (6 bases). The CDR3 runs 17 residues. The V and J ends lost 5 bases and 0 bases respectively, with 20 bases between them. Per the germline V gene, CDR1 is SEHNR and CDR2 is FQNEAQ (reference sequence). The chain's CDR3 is CASSPGSWRAFSYEQYF. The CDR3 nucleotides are TGTGCCAGCAGCCCTGGCAGCTGGAGGGCCTTCTCCTACGAGCAGTACTTC.

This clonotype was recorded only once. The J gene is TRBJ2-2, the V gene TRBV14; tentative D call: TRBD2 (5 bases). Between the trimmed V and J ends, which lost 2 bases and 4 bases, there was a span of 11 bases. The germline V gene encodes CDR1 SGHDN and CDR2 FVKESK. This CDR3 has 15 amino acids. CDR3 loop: CASSQNRAGTGELFF. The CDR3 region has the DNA TGTGCCAGCAGCCAAAATAGGGCGGGCACCGGGGAGCTGTTTTTT. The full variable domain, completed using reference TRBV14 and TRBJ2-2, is EAGVTQFPSHSVIEKGQTVTLRCDPISGHDNLYWYRRVMGKEIKFLLHFVKESKQDESGMPNNRFLAERTGGTYSTLKVQPAELEDSGVYFCASSQNRAGTGELFFGEGSRLTVL.

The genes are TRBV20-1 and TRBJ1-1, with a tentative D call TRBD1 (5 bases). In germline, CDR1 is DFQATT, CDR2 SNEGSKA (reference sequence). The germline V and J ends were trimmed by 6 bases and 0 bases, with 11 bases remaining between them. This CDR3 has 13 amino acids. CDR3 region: CSAQAGMNTEAFF. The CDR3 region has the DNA TGCAGTGCACAGGCGGGGATGAACACTGAAGCTTTCTTT.

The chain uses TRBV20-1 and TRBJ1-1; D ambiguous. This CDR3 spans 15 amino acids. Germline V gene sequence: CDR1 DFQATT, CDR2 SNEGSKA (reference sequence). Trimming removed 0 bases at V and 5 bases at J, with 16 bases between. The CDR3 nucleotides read TGCAGTGCTAGAGATTCAACCAAACCGAGGACTGAAGCTTTCTTT. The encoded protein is CSARDSTKPRTEAFF.

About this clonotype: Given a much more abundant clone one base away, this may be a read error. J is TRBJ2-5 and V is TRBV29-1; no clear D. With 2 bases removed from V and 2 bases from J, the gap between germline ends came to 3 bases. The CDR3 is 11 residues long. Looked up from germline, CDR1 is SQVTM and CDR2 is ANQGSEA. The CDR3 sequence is CSVEIQETQYF. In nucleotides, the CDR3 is TGCAGCGTTGAAATACAAGAGACCCAGTACTTC.